This TCR beta chain was captured in a study of blood T cells in healthy people across ages. Then a second PCR, running roughly 7 to 11 cycles, was carried out with a sample-barcoded 5' primer and a J-beta primer mix. TCRdb processed the 5' RACE reads anew with MiXCR; each CDR3 protein has one entry. The repertoire holds under 850,000 distinct CDR3 sequences, with under 40% as singletons. RNA extraction gave at least 5.5 micrograms of total RNA per sample. Germline assignment: CDR1 SGHRS and CDR2 YFSETQ. J lost 0 bases, V lost 5 bases, and 3 bases had no gene match. This CDR3 has 14 residues. The source of this sequence is a man between 18 and 35 years old in good health. Sequenced sample: blood. The chain has TRBV5-1 and TRBJ2-3, with 7 positions matching TRBD1. Written as DNA, the CDR3 is TGCGCCAGCAGATGGGGACAGAGCACAGATACGCAGTATTTT. It yields the protein CASRWGQSTDTQYF.